These 16 T cell receptor beta chains were sequenced from one sample in a study of regulatory T cells in long-lasting Graves disease. The TCR beta library used iRepertoire HTBI primers with Arm-PCR amplification of CDR3. Via MiXCR, TCRdb re-called the multiplex PCR reads, giving one row per CDR3 protein. The table includes 700,000 or so distinct CDR3 sequences, about 32% detected once. This sample's time point: persistent/refractory GD, antithyroid drugs over 5 years with positive TRAb. PBMC RNA was the source of the TCR library. The sample consisted of peripheral blood mononuclear cells (PBMCs), taken when the disease was refractory, from a patient treated with antithyroid drugs. Source of these receptors: a female donor with Graves disease.

The table lists this clonotype with a count of one. An end of the junction differs from the germline gene, which may be a read error. This chain connects TRBV15 to TRBJ1-2; the D gene is possibly TRBD1 (6 bases). This CDR3 has 14 amino acids. From germline, CDR1 is LNHNV and CDR2 YYDKDF (reference sequence). CDR3 DNA sequence: TGTGCCACCCGCAGAGCAGGGGACCTTTATGGCTACACCTTC. As protein: CATRRAGDLYGYTF.

The CDR3: CASSPSSRFDYGYTF. The CDR3 bases are TGTGCCAGCTCACCAAGTTCCAGGTTTGACTATGGCTACACCTTC. The rearrangement links TRBV28 to TRBJ1-2; no clear D gene. Per germline, CDR1 MDHEN and CDR2 SYDVKM. V was shortened by 8 bases and J by 3 bases, with 19 bases between the two germline ends. This CDR3 comprises 15 residues.

This clonotype was found a few times. The chain uses TRBV27 and TRBJ2-7, with TRBD2 matching over 11 bases. This CDR3 spans 16 amino acids. Per germline, CDR1 MNHEY and CDR2 SMNVEV (reference sequence). The trim removed 8 bases at V and 7 bases at J, leaving 16 bases unmatched. In DNA form, the CDR3 reads TGTGCCAGCCCACCTAATCCGTTTAGCGGGGGGGGGGAGCAGTACTTC. This sequence encodes CASPPNPFSGGGEQYF.

This clonotype was seen more than once but under ten times. This chain links TRBV6-1 with TRBJ1-4, with D possibly matching TRBD1 (5 bases). Germline CDR1 reads MNHNS; CDR2 reads SASEGT. The V end was cut by 0 bases, the J end by 0 bases, with 11 bases between. The CDR3 has 17 amino acids. The CDR3: CASSEAAGGATNEKLFF. The DNA for the CDR3 is TGTGCCAGCAGTGAAGCCGCGGGGGGGGCAACTAATGAAAAACTGTTTTTT.

V gene TRBV9 combines with J gene TRBJ1-2; 7 positions match TRBD1. Germline lookup yields CDR1 SGDLS and CDR2 YYNGEE. The V and J ends lost 3 bases and 8 bases, in that order; junction bases with no gene match: 10. This CDR3 region has 14 residues. The CDR3 loop is CASSGQGALEGYTF. The CDR3 DNA is TGTGCCAGCAGCGGACAGGGAGCGCTAGAAGGCTACACCTTC.

The chain has TRBV7-9 and TRBJ2-5; no clear D. V was pared by 5 bases and J by 5 bases, with 15 bases between. Germline assignment: CDR1 SEHNR and CDR2 FQNEAQ (reference sequence). The CDR3 runs 14 residues. The CDR3 is CASSVTGPSETQYF. DNA of the CDR3: TGTGCCAGCAGCGTCACCGGGCCCTCGGAGACCCAGTACTTC.

With respect to this clonotype: Sequence at one end of the junction differs from germline and may be a read error. V and J are TRBV30 and TRBJ1-2; tentative D call: TRBD1 (5 bases). The CDR3 spans 13 residues. Germline V gene data show CDR1 as GTSNPN and CDR2 as SVGIG (reference sequence). CDR3 sequence: CAWSGRVDYSYTF. CDR3 coding DNA: TGTGCCTGGAGTGGCAGGGTTGACTATAGCTACACCTTC.

There are a few counts of this clonotype. The rearrangement uses TRBV7-3 and TRBJ1-1; 12 bases are a match to TRBD1. V lost 2 bases, J lost 3 bases, and 13 bases stayed unmatched. The germline V gene encodes CDR1 SGHTA and CDR2 FQGTGA. The CDR3 has 19 residues. CDR3 in amino acids: CASSLVTGTGGAGHTEAFF. The CDR3 nucleotides are TGTGCCAGCAGCTTAGTAACCGGGACAGGGGGCGCCGGGCACACTGAAGCTTTCTTT.

This clonotype was seen many times. This sequence joins TRBV12-3 or TRBV12-4 and TRBJ2-5; 9 nucleotides agree with TRBD1. This CDR3 has 15 amino acids. V lost 2 bases and J lost 5; bases outside the gene matches: 6. Here the CDR3 reads CASSLPGTGSETQYF. The DNA for the CDR3 is TGTGCCAGCAGTTTACCCGGGACAGGGAGCGAGACCCAGTACTTC.

V is TRBV19 and J is TRBJ2-3; TRBD2 aligns across 13 bases. CDR1 is LNHDA, CDR2 SQIVND, per germline (reference sequence). The CDR3 is 17 residues long. Trimming took 4 bases from V and 4 from J; bases not matched to a gene: 8. The CDR3 sequence: CASSSAGLAGAADTQYF. For the CDR3, the DNA is TGTGCCAGTAGTAGCGCTGGACTAGCGGGAGCTGCAGATACGCAGTATTTT.

The chain links TRBV5-8 to TRBJ1-5; D is possibly TRBD1 (5 bases). Trimming stripped 6 bases from V and 1 base from J, with 11 bases between. The CDR3 is made up of 14 amino acids. The V gene's germline CDR1 is SGHTS and CDR2 YDEGEE. CDR3 protein: CASNLEGSNQPQHF. CDR3 nucleotides: TGTGCCAGCAACCTAGAGGGGAGCAATCAGCCCCAGCATTTT.

The chain joins TRBV28 to TRBJ2-4; 7 bases line up with TRBD2. Trimming took 3 bases from V and 3 from J; bases not matched to a gene: 5. The CDR3 contains 15 residues. Germline V gene sequence: CDR1 MDHEN, CDR2 SYDVKM. CDR3 amino acids: CASSLVGRDKNIQYF. CDR3 coding DNA: TGTGCCAGCAGTTTGGTAGGGAGGGACAAAAACATTCAGTACTTC.

The chain's CDR3 is CASSYGGHEQYF. CDR3 sequence (DNA): TGTGCCAGCAGTTACGGGGGGCACGAGCAGTACTTC. The chain has TRBV2 and TRBJ2-7, with a possible D match to TRBD2 (7 bases). The germline gives CDR1 SNHLY, CDR2 FYNNEI. Trimming took off 5 bases at V and 5 bases at J, with 10 bases between the two ends. This CDR3 has 12 amino acids.

Only a few counts were recorded for this clonotype. The chain is built from TRBV30 and TRBJ1-4; tentative D call: TRBD1 (5 bases). Germline lookup yields CDR1 GTSNPN and CDR2 SVGIG (reference sequence). This CDR3 is built from 14 residues. Trimming removed 3 bases at V and 5 bases at J, with 13 bases between. CDR3 bases: TGTGCCTGGAGCCCGGGGGGGGAGAATGAAAAACTGTTTTTT. Amino acids: CAWSPGGENEKLFF. The variable domain in full, with the rest retrieved from reference TRBV30 and TRBJ1-4, is SQTIHQWPATLVQPVGSPLSLECTVEGTSNPNLYWYRQAAGRGLQLLFYSVGIGQISSEVPQNLSASRPQDRQFILSSKKLLLSDSGFYLCAWSPGGENEKLFFGSGTQLSVL.

The chain is built from TRBV5-1 and TRBJ2-7; possibly TRBD1 for D (6 bases). CDR3 length: 16 amino acids. Germline-derived CDR1 and CDR2 are SGHRS and YFSETQ. V shed 4 bases and J shed 3 bases, with 20 bases lying between them. The CDR3 coding sequence is TGCGCCAGCAGCCTGGGGTCGGGGACAAGCCGCTACGAGCAGTACTTC. It specifies CASSLGSGTSRYEQYF.

This clonotype was seen once. J is TRBJ1-5 and V is TRBV19; 10 bases map to TRBD1. CDR3 length: 17 residues. Germline CDR1 LNHDA, CDR2 SQIVND (reference sequence). The trim removed 7 bases at V and 0 bases at J, leaving 9 bases unmatched. The CDR3 here is CASKRDRGHYSNQPQHF. Here the CDR3 DNA reads TGTGCCAGTAAGCGGGACAGGGGCCATTATAGCAATCAGCCCCAGCATTTT.